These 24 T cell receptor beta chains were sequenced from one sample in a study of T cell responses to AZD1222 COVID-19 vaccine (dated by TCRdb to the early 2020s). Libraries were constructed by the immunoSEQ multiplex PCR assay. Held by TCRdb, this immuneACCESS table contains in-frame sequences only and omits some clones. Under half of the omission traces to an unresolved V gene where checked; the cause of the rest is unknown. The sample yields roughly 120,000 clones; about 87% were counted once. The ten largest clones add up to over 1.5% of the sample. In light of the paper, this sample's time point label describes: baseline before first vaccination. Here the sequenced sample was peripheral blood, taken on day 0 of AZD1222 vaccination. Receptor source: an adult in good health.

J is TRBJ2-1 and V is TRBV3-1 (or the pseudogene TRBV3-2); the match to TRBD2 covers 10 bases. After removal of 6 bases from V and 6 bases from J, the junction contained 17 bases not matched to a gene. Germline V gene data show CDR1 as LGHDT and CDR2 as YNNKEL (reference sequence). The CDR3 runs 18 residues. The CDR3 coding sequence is TGTGCCAGCAGTCTCTTGGTGGGGACTAGCGTTTACCGCAATGAGCAGTTCTTC. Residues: CASSLLVGTSVYRNEQFF.

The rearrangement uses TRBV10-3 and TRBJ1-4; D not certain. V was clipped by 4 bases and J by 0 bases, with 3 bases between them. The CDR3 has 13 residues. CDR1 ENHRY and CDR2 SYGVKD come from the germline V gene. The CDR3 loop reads CAISAATNEKLFF. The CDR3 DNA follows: TGTGCCATCAGTGCGGCAACTAATGAAAAACTGTTTTTT.

The CDR3 region has the DNA TGCGCCAGCAGCTTGGAACCGGGAAACTACGAGCAGTACTTC. This sequence encodes CASSLEPGNYEQYF. The chain employs TRBV5-1 and TRBJ2-7; a weak D match, TRBD2 (5 bases). Trimming removed 0 bases from V and 3 bases from J, with 10 bases in between. Germline lookup yields CDR1 SGHRS and CDR2 YFSETQ. This CDR3 comprises 14 residues.

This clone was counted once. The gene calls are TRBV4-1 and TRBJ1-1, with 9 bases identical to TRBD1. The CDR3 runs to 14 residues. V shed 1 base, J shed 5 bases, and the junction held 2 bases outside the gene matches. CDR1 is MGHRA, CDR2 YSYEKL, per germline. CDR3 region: CASSQGQGETEAFF. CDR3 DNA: TGCGCCAGCAGCCAAGGACAGGGGGAGACTGAAGCTTTCTTT.

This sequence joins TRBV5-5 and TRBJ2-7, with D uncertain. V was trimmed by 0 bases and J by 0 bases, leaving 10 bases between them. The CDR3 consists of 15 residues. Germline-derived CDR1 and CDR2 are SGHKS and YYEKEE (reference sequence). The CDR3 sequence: CASSLETDFSYEQYF. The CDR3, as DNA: TGTGCCAGCAGCTTGGAAACAGACTTCTCCTACGAGCAGTACTTC.

The CDR3 spells CASRLTVVNEKLFF. CDR3 coding DNA: TGCGCCAGCAGGCTGACAGTGGTGAATGAAAAACTGTTTTTT. The chain recombines TRBV4-1 with TRBJ1-4; maybe TRBD1 (5 bases). The germline CDR1 and CDR2 sequences are MGHRA and YSYEKL. Trimming pared 6 bases from V and 5 bases from J, leaving 13 bases between. The CDR3 covers 14 residues.

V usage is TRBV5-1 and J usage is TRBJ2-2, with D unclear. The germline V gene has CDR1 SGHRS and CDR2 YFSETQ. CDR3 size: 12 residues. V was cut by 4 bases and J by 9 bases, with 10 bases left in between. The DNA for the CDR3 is TGCGCCAGCAGCCACCAATCCCGGGAGCTGTTTTTT. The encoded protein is CASSHQSRELFF.

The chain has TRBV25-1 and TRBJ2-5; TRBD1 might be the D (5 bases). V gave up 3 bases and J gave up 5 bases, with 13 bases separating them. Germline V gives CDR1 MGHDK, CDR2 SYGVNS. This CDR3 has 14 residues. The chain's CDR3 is CASSDSGKMETQYF. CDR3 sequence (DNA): TGTGCCAGCAGTGATTCAGGGAAAATGGAGACCCAGTACTTC.

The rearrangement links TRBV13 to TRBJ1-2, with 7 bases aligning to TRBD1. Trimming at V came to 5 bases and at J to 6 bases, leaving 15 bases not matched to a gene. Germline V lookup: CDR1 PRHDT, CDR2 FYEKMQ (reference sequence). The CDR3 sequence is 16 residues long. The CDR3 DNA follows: TGTGCCAGCAGCCTTCGAGGGCCAGGGGGTCTTGATGGCTACACCTTC. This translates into CASSLRGPGGLDGYTF. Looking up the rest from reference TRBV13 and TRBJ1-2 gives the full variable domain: AAGVIQSPRHLIKEKRETATLKCYPIPRHDTVYWYQQGPGQDPQFLISFYEKMQSDKGSIPDRFSAQQFSDYHSELNMSSLELGDSALYFCASSLRGPGGLDGYTFGSGTRLTVV.

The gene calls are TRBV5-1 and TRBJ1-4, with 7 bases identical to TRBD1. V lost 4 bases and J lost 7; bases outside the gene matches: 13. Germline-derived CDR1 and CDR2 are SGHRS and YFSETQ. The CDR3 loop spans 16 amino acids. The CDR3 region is CASSDMTGSWSEKLFF. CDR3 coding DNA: TGCGCCAGCAGCGATATGACAGGGTCATGGAGTGAAAAACTGTTTTTT.

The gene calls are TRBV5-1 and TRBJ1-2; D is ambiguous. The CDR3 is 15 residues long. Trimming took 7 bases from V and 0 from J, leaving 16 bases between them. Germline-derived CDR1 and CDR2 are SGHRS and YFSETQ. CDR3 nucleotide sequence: TGCGCCAGCTCCCCCTCAGCAAGTACTAACTATGGCTACACCTTC. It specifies CASSPSASTNYGYTF.

Here the CDR3 DNA reads TGTGCCAGCAGCGTCAAAGGATACGGGGGGCTTGGCGGGGAGCTGTTTTTT. Translating it yields CASSVKGYGGLGGELFF. The V and J genes are TRBV13 and TRBJ2-2; weak D call: TRBD2 (7 bases). Germline CDR1 reads PRHDT; CDR2 reads FYEKMQ (reference sequence). Trimming cost V 5 bases and J 7 bases, with 23 bases left between them. The CDR3 consists of 17 residues.

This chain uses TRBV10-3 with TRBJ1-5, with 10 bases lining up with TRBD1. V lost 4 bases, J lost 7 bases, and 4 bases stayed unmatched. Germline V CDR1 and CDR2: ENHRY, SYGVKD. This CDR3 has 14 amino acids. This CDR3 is CAISADRGDQPQHF. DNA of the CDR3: TGTGCCATCAGTGCGGACAGGGGGGACCAGCCCCAGCATTTT.

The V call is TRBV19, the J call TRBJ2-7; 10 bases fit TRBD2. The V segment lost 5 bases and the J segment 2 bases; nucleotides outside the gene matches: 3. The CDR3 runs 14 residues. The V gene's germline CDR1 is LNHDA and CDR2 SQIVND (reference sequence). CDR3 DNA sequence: TGTGCCAGTAGTTTAACTAGCGGGACCTACGAGCAGTACTTC. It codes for CASSLTSGTYEQYF.

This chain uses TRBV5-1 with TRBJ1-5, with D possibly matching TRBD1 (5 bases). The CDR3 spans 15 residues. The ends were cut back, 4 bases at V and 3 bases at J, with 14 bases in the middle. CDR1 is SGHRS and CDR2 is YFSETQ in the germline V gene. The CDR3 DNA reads TGCGCCAGCAGCCCCGGGCAGGGCAACAATCAGCCCCAGCATTTT. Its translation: CASSPGQGNNQPQHF.

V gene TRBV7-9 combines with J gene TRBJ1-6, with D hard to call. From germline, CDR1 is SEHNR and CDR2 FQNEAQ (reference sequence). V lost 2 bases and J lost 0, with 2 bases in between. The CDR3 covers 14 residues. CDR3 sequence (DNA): TGTGCCAGCAGCTTAAGCTCCTATAATTCACCCCTCCACTTT. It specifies CASSLSSYNSPLHF.

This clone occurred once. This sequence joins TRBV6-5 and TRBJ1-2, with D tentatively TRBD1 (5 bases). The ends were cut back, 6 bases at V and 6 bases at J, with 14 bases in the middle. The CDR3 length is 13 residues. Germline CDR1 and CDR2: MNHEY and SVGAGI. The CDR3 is CASRTPGRHGYTF. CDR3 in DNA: TGTGCCAGCAGGACGCCGGGACGACATGGCTACACCTTC.

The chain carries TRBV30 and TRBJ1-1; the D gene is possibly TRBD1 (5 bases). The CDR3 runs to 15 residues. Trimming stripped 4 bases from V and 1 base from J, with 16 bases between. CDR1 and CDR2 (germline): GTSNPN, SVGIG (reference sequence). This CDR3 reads CAWNRQSMGNTEAFF. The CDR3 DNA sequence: TGTGCCTGGAATCGACAGTCGATGGGGAACACTGAAGCTTTCTTT.

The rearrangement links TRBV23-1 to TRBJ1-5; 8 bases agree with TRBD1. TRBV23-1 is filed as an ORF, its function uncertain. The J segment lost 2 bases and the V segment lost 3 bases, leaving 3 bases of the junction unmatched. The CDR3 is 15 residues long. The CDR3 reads CASSQLDRGNQPQHF. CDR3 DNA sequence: TGCGCCAGCAGTCAGCTGGACAGGGGCAATCAGCCCCAGCATTTT.

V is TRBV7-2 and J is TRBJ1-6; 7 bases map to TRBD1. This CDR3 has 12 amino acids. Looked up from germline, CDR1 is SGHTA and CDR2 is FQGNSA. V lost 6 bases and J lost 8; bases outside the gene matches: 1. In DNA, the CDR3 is TGTGCCAGCAGTCAGGGGGATTCACCCCTCCACTTT. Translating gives CASSQGDSPLHF.

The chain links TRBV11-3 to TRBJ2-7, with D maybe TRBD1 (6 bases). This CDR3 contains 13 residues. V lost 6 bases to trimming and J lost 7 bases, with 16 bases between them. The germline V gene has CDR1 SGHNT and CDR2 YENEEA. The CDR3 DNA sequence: TGTGCCAGCAGACCGACAGGTTCCGATGAGCAGTACTTC. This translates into CASRPTGSDEQYF.

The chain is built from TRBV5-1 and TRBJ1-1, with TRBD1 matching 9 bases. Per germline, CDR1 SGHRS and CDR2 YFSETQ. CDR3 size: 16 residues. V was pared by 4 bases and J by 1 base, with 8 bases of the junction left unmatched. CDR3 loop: CASSPTPGQGNTEAFF. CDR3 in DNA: TGCGCCAGCAGCCCTACGCCGGGACAGGGGAACACTGAAGCTTTCTTT.

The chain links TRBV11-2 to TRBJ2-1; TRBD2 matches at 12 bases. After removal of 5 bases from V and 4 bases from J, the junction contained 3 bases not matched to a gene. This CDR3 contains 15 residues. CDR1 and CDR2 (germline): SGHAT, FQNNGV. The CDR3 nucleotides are TGTGCCAGCAGCCTGGGACTAGCGGGTTACAATGAGCAGTTCTTC. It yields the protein CASSLGLAGYNEQFF.

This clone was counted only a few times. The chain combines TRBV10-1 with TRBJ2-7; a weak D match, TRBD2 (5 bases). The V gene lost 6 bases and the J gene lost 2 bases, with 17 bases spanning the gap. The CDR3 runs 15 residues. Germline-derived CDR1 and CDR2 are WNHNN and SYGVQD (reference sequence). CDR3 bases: TGCGCCAGCAGCCCCCTGAGGGCCGCGACCTACGAGCAGTACTTC. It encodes CASSPLRAATYEQYF.